This T cell receptor beta chain was sequenced during a study of blood T cell repertoires in COVID-19. Looking at the study overall: Material from acute and convalescent COVID-19 was sourced from the United States, Italy and Spain. PBMCs, B-cell-depleted T cells, or T cells were the source of the cDNA or gDNA that made up the material.

Per the authors' pipeline: Estimated nucleated cell counts came from reference gene primer amplification. Generated by immunoSEQ multiplex PCR, the TCRdb table keeps only in-frame clones and is missing some. That table is the source of V, J and clone size, and D and trimming were worked out from the DNA. This table has tens of thousands of clones, roughly 76% appearing once. V gave up 0 bases and J gave up 0 bases; unmatched junction bases: 5. CDR1 is SGDLS and CDR2 is YYNGEE in the germline V gene. CDR3 length equals 17 residues. The TCR sequence derives from a woman aged 45-65 years with acute or convalescent COVID-19. Sequenced material: peripheral blood. The chain uses TRBV9 and TRBJ2-1; TRBD2 agrees at 8 bases. CDR3 nucleotides: TGTGCCAGCAGCGTAGGCGGGGGGTCCAGCTCCTACAATGAGCAGTTCTTC. This encodes CASSVGGGSSSYNEQFF.